This TCR beta chain comes out of a study of shared clonotypes between healthy human individuals. Sequencing was performed with immunoSEQ multiplex PCR; in TCRdb, only in-frame clones are kept and a portion is missing. The sample includes hundreds of thousands of clones, roughly 98% of them seen just once. Per the germline V gene, CDR1 is MGHDK and CDR2 is SYGVNS. V shed 2 bases and J shed 2 bases, with 10 bases lying between them. The length of the CDR3 is 14 residues. Naive CD8 cells, CD45RO-negative and positively selected for CCR7, excluded terminally differentiated effector memory CD45RA+ cells. The chain couples TRBV25-1 to TRBJ2-7; tentatively, D is TRBD1 (5 bases). The TCR comes from a man under 40 in good health. Sequenced material: naive CD8+ T cells sorted from blood. The CDR3 DNA sequence: TGTGCCAGCAGTGAAGTAGGGGCGACCTACGAGCAGTACTTC. This encodes CASSEVGATYEQYF.